This T cell receptor beta chain was identified in a study of OX40 agonist ivuxolimab in advanced cancers. Study-level information: In this trial design, patients received ivuxolimab intravenously at 0.01 to 10 mg/kg every 2 weeks. Findings and caveats of the study: It was also the case that some nonresponders had low normalized T-cell clonal expansion. Clonal expansion from baseline to week 6 occurred in both CD4+ and CD8+ T cells.

The sample holds a few counts of this clone. Its cognate antigen is unknown. The CDR3 is 15 residues long. Trimming shortened V by 5 bases and J by 8 bases, and 21 bases separated the two germline ends. The germline gives CDR1 SGHTA, CDR2 FQGNSA. Measured with immunoSEQ multiplex PCR; TCRdb has only the in-frame clones, and not every one. The sample yields around 72,000 clones, approximately 80% seen once. Sequenced material: CD4+ or CD8+ T cells sorted from blood, taken in a trial of the OX40 agonist ivuxolimab. This clonotype was sampled from an adult with an advanced solid tumor such as melanoma, head and neck, liver or kidney cancer. The V and J genes are TRBV7-2 and TRBJ1-2, with D possibly matching TRBD1 (5 bases). CDR3 sequence reads: CASSVVGPAVGGYTF. In DNA, the CDR3 is TGTGCCAGCAGCGTAGTGGGACCGGCCGTGGGCGGCTACACCTTC.